The 11 T cell receptor beta chains given below trace back to one sample, sequenced in a study of blood T cell repertoires in COVID-19. Clones were read by immunoSEQ multiplex PCR, and TCRdb kept only the in-frame ones, dropping some. In the table there are fewer than 700,000 clones, 85% to 90% of which are singletons. The sequencing input was peripheral blood. The source of these receptors is a woman aged 50 to 65 with COVID-19, enrolled during active disease.

The chain joins TRBV23-1 to TRBJ2-7; D gene unclear. TRBV23-1 is an ORF, with its function uncertain. V lost 5 bases and J lost 0, with 8 bases in between. The CDR3 is made up of 13 amino acids. CDR3 sequence (DNA): TGCGCCAGCAGTTTTACATCCTCCTACGAGCAGTACTTC. This translates into CASSFTSSYEQYF.

The rearrangement links TRBV5-4 to TRBJ1-1, with D unresolved. The germline V gene has CDR1 SGHNT and CDR2 YYREEE (reference sequence). Trimming took off 0 bases at V and 1 base at J, with 13 bases between the two ends. This CDR3 region has 16 residues. The CDR3 here is CASSLGSGGRNTEAFF. CDR3 bases: TGTGCCAGCAGCTTGGGTTCGGGAGGTCGGAACACTGAAGCTTTCTTT.

The gene calls are TRBV27 and TRBJ2-7; 8 nucleotides match TRBD1. The germline V gene has CDR1 MNHEY and CDR2 SMNVEV (reference sequence). V shed 6 bases, J shed 7 bases, and the junction held 8 bases outside the gene matches. The CDR3 runs 13 residues. CDR3 amino acids: CASSPDRVREQYF. CDR3 DNA sequence: TGTGCCAGCAGCCCGGACAGGGTGAGGGAGCAGTACTTC.

V usage is TRBV6-5 and J usage is TRBJ1-2; the D gene is possibly TRBD1 (5 bases). Trimming took 5 bases from V and 0 from J, leaving 13 bases between them. CDR1 is MNHEY, CDR2 SVGAGI, per germline. This CDR3 is 15 amino acids long. DNA of the CDR3: TGTGCCAGCAGTACCCGGACAAAAACTAACTATGGCTACACCTTC. Amino acids: CASSTRTKTNYGYTF.

The V call is TRBV2, the J call TRBJ2-3, with D possibly TRBD2 on 5 matching bases. The V end was cut by 1 base, the J end by 1 base, with 9 bases between. This CDR3 has 15 amino acids. Germline V gene data show CDR1 as SNHLY and CDR2 as FYNNEI. CDR3: CASSEGGSGTDTQYF. DNA of the CDR3: TGTGCCAGCAGTGAAGGGGGTAGCGGCACAGATACGCAGTATTTT.

In this sample, this clone turned up once. J is TRBJ1-3 and V is TRBV5-1; 7 bases are a match to TRBD1. The length of the CDR3 is 16 residues. Germline trimming cut 1 base from V and 0 bases from J; bases unmatched to any gene: 4. Germline CDR1 SGHRS, CDR2 YFSETQ. The CDR3 region has the DNA TGCGCCAGCAGCTTGACAGGGGCCTTCTCTGGAAACACCATATATTTT. Translation: CASSLTGAFSGNTIYF.

The rearrangement joins TRBV24-1 to TRBJ2-2; TRBD2 agrees at 12 bases. The V and J ends lost 10 bases and 1 base, in that order; junction bases with no gene match: 3. The CDR3 loop spans 15 amino acids. The germline gives CDR1 KGHDR, CDR2 SFDVKD. This chain's CDR3 is CATGLAGRNTGELFF. Written as DNA, the CDR3 is TGTGCCACAGGACTAGCGGGGAGGAACACCGGGGAGCTGTTTTTT.

V and J are TRBV30 and TRBJ1-2; D is uncertain. This CDR3 is 16 amino acids long. Trimming removed 2 bases at V and 8 bases at J, with 24 bases between. Germline V CDR1 and CDR2: GTSNPN, SVGIG (reference sequence). The DNA of the CDR3 is TGTGCCTGGAGTCCCCCTAGAGGAGTTAGTACTCAAGGCTACACCTTC. Translating gives CAWSPPRGVSTQGYTF. Full variable domain (outside the CDR3, taken from reference TRBV30 and TRBJ1-2): SQTIHQWPATLVQPVGSPLSLECTVEGTSNPNLYWYRQAAGRGLQLLFYSVGIGQISSEVPQNLSASRPQDRQFILSSKKLLLSDSGFYLCAWSPPRGVSTQGYTFGSGTRLTVV.

This sequence joins TRBV29-1 and TRBJ1-5; D is perhaps TRBD1 (5 bases). The V end was cut by 7 bases, the J end by 9 bases, with 19 bases between. This CDR3 region has 13 residues. Germline loops: CDR1 SQVTM, CDR2 ANQGSEA. This chain's CDR3 is CSASENQGRPQHF. CDR3 in DNA: TGCAGCGCCAGCGAAAATCAGGGTCGGCCCCAGCATTTT.

This chain links TRBV9 with TRBJ1-2; TRBD1 aligns across 7 bases. V was clipped by 3 bases and J by 4 bases; unmatched bases: 15. The CDR3 totals 17 residues. CDR1 is SGDLS and CDR2 is YYNGEE in the germline V gene. In DNA, the CDR3 is TGTGCCAGCAGCGCACACCTTGGACAGGCCTTAGTCTATGGCTACACCTTC. Residues: CASSAHLGQALVYGYTF.

The sample holds one count of this clone. As DNA, the CDR3 is TGTGCCAGCGCTAGTCCCGGGACAGGAACCTACGAGCAGTACTTC. Its translation is CASASPGTGTYEQYF. This chain uses TRBV6-5 with TRBJ2-7, with TRBD1 matching 8 bases. The V segment lost 8 bases and the J segment 2 bases; nucleotides outside the gene matches: 11. The CDR3 has 15 amino acids. Germline V gene data show CDR1 as MNHEY and CDR2 as SVGAGI.